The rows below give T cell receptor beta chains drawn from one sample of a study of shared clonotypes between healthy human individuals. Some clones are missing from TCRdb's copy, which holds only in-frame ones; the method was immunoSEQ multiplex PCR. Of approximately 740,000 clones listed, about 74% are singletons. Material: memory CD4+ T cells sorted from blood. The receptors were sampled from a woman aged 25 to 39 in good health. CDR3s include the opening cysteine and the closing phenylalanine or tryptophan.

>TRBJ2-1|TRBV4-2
CASSQDIDRGEFF
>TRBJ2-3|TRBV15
CATTLGVSLTDTQYF
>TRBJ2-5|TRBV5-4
CASSRKDETQYF
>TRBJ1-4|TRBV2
CASSEASEKLFF
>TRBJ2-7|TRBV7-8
CASSPSSYEQYF
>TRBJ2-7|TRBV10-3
CAISGSSGSWGYEQYF
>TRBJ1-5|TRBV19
CASSIYEGDQPQHF
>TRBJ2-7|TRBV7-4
CASSLALGLAGGGENWNEQYF
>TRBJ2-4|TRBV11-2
CASSFTRLAGRSKNIQYF
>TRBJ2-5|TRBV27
CASSFWDQETQYF
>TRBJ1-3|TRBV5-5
CASSLAWGQGSSSGNTIYF
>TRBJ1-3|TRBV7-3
CASSSTHGNTIYF